Presented here are 30 T cell receptor beta chains from one specimen sequenced in a study of CD8 T cells in Susac syndrome. It was with random hexamers that about 0.45 to 1 ug RNA was reverse transcribed. MiXCR, run by TCRdb on the immunoSEQ multiplex PCR reads, gives a single entry per CDR3 protein. The sample contains roughly 330,000 distinct CDR3 sequences, around 92% of which appear only once. Sequencing was done on a sample of CD4+ T cells from PBMCs. The source of these receptors is a human donor with multiple sclerosis.

The rearrangement joins TRBV12-5 to TRBJ2-1, with 10 bases that match TRBD2. Germline lookup yields CDR1 LGHNT and CDR2 FRNRAP. Trimming cost V 4 bases and J 6 bases; bases outside gene matches: 6. This CDR3 spans 15 amino acids. The CDR3 reads CASGSRGLARNEQFF. In DNA form, the CDR3 reads TGTGCTAGTGGTTCCCGGGGACTAGCGCGCAATGAGCAGTTCTTC.

CDR3 DNA sequence: TGTGCCAGCACGGGGGAGAATTATTCACCCCTCCACTTT. Protein: CASTGENYSPLHF. This rearrangement joins TRBV12-3 or TRBV12-4 to TRBJ1-6, with TRBD1 as a possible D gene (5 bases). The CDR3 is 13 amino acids. V lost 7 bases and J lost 8, with 12 bases in between.

The CDR3 here is CASSLRGLGTDTQYF. The CDR3 nucleotides are TGCGCCAGCTCTCTGAGAGGGCTGGGCACAGATACGCAGTATTTT. The chain combines TRBV4-3 with TRBJ2-3; a possible D gene is TRBD2 (5 bases). The CDR3 is made up of 15 amino acids. Germline V gives CDR1 LGHNA, CDR2 YSLEER. V lost 8 bases and J lost 1, with 16 bases in between.

J is TRBJ1-2 and V is TRBV6-2 or TRBV6-3; 8 nucleotides line up with TRBD1. Germline-derived CDR1 and CDR2 are MNHEY and SVGEGT. The CDR3 length is 14 residues. With V trimmed by 2 bases and J by 7 bases, 6 bases remained unmatched. The CDR3 DNA reads as TGTGCCAGCAGTTACGGACAGGGATCAAGTGGCTACACCTTC. Protein product: CASSYGQGSSGYTF.

The V and J genes are TRBV6-5 and TRBJ1-2; 8 positions agree with TRBD1. Germline CDR1 is MNHEY and CDR2 is SVGAGI. J lost 5 bases, V lost 1 base, and 3 bases had no gene match. The CDR3 consists of 14 residues. CDR3 region: CASSYLGTGYGYTF. The CDR3 bases are TGTGCCAGCAGTTACTTGGGGACAGGATATGGCTACACCTTC.

The V call is TRBV5-1, the J call TRBJ2-1; D possibly matches TRBD1 or TRBD2 (6 bases each). From germline, CDR1 is SGHRS and CDR2 YFSETQ. V was shortened by 3 bases and J by 4 bases, with 23 bases between the two germline ends. The CDR3 spans 18 residues. This chain's CDR3 is CASSWGLEGGAFYNEQFF. The CDR3 DNA follows: TGCGCCAGCAGCTGGGGTTTAGAGGGGGGAGCCTTTTACAATGAGCAGTTCTTC.

This sequence joins TRBV19 and TRBJ1-1; 7 positions match TRBD1. The V and J ends lost 6 bases and 6 bases, in that order; junction bases with no gene match: 22. Germline V gives CDR1 LNHDA, CDR2 SQIVND (reference sequence). The CDR3 contains 18 residues. This CDR3 reads CASSRALVDRVHNPEAFF. Here the CDR3 DNA reads TGTGCCAGTAGCCGGGCTCTCGTCGACAGGGTTCATAACCCTGAAGCTTTCTTT.

This clonotype was picked up one time. The chain joins TRBV7-9 to TRBJ1-2; the D is unclear. The CDR3 is 12 residues long. V was trimmed by 1 base and J by 7 bases, leaving 7 bases between them. Germline assignment: CDR1 SEHNR and CDR2 FQNEAQ (reference sequence). CDR3 sequence reads: CASSLEAVGYTF. As DNA, the CDR3 is TGTGCCAGCAGCTTAGAAGCAGTTGGCTACACCTTC.

The rearrangement uses TRBV7-9 and TRBJ2-1; 9 bases match TRBD2. This CDR3 spans 17 amino acids. V shed 3 bases, J shed 8 bases, and the junction held 14 bases outside the gene matches. CDR1 SEHNR and CDR2 FQNEAQ come from the germline V gene (reference sequence). DNA of the CDR3: TGTGCCAGCAGCTTCTCTGTCCGGCGGGAGGGCCGCTATGAGCAGTTCTTC. Translating gives CASSFSVRREGRYEQFF.

The V gene is TRBV12-3 or TRBV12-4, the J gene TRBJ1-1; D call uncertain. The CDR3 length is 14 residues. V was clipped by 2 bases and J by 7 bases, with 14 bases between them. The CDR3 loop reads CASSLRRSGSEAFF. In nucleotides, the CDR3 is TGTGCCAGCAGTTTAAGGAGGTCAGGCAGTGAAGCTTTCTTT.

The chain couples TRBV5-1 to TRBJ2-7, with TRBD2 matching over 11 bases. This CDR3 is 16 amino acids long. CDR1 SGHRS and CDR2 YFSETQ come from the germline V gene. After removal of 0 bases from V and 4 bases from J, the junction contained 6 bases not matched to a gene. The CDR3 region has the DNA TGCGCCAGCAGCTTGGATCCTAGCGGGAGGAAGTACGAGCAGTACTTC. Encoded protein: CASSLDPSGRKYEQYF.

V and J are TRBV5-8 and TRBJ1-1; no firm D call. Looked up from germline, CDR1 is SGHTS and CDR2 is YDEGEE. The length of the CDR3 is 13 residues. The germline V and J ends were trimmed by 3 bases and 1 base, with 7 bases remaining between them. The CDR3 spells CASSSRWNTEAFF. The CDR3 nucleotides read TGTGCCAGCAGCTCAAGGTGGAACACTGAAGCTTTCTTT.

The chain is built from TRBV6-1 and TRBJ1-5, with 12 bases fitting TRBD1. The CDR3 runs 16 residues. The germline V gene has CDR1 MNHNS and CDR2 SASEGT. The ends lost 4 bases at V and 7 bases at J; junction bases unmatched: 8. The chain's CDR3 is CASSGPGTGGSQPQHF. CDR3 bases: TGTGCCAGCAGTGGCCCTGGGACAGGGGGCAGCCAGCCCCAGCATTTT.

J is TRBJ2-7 and V is TRBV28; 8 bases align to TRBD1. Germline CDR1 reads MDHEN; CDR2 reads SYDVKM. This CDR3 contains 12 residues. Losses at the gene ends were 9 bases for V and 3 bases for J; bases not matched to a gene: 4. In nucleotides, the CDR3 is TGTGCCAGTCAGGGGGCGATCTACGAGCAGTACTTC. This encodes CASQGAIYEQYF.

The genes are TRBV30 and TRBJ1-3; TRBD1 aligns across 7 bases. The germline CDR1 and CDR2 sequences are GTSNPN and SVGIG (reference sequence). This CDR3 is 15 amino acids long. The V gene end was trimmed by 4 bases and the J gene end by 4 bases; junction bases not matched to a gene: 10. The CDR3 nucleotides are TGTGCCTGGATGTTCTCAGGGGGTCCGGGAAACACCATATATTTT. It yields the protein CAWMFSGGPGNTIYF.

The genes are TRBV7-9 and TRBJ2-7; 11 nucleotides align to TRBD2. CDR1 and CDR2 (germline): SEHNR, FQNEAQ (reference sequence). CDR3 size: 15 residues. The ends lost 5 bases at V and 7 bases at J; junction bases unmatched: 10. This chain's CDR3 is CASSLLLAGVGEQYF. The CDR3 DNA sequence: TGTGCCAGCAGCCTACTACTAGCGGGAGTGGGTGAGCAGTACTTC. Full variable domain (rest looked up from reference TRBV7-9 and TRBJ2-7): DTGVSQNPRHKITKRGQNVTFRCDPISEHNRLYWYRQTLGQGPEFLTYFQNEAQLEKSRLLSDRFSAERPKGSFSTLEIQRTEQGDSAMYLCASSLLLAGVGEQYFGPGTRLTVT.

The gene calls are TRBV24-1 and TRBJ2-5; 14 positions match TRBD2. The V gene's germline CDR1 is KGHDR and CDR2 SFDVKD. CDR3 length: 18 amino acids. The V segment lost 2 bases and the J segment 5 bases; nucleotides outside the gene matches: 9. The CDR3 bases are TGTGCCACCAGTGATTCCGGACTAGCGGGAGGCGGGTCGGAGACCCAGTACTTC. This encodes CATSDSGLAGGGSETQYF.

The V call is TRBV5-1, the J call TRBJ2-2, with TRBD2 matching over 8 bases. V was pared by 0 bases and J by 6 bases, with 7 bases of the junction left unmatched. Germline CDR1 SGHRS, CDR2 YFSETQ. CDR3 size: 16 residues. CDR3 amino acids: CASSLDSGVGSGELFF. In nucleotides, the CDR3 is TGCGCCAGCAGCTTGGATAGCGGGGTTGGATCCGGGGAGCTGTTTTTT.

The rearrangement uses TRBV5-1 and TRBJ2-7; D not certain. This CDR3 contains 14 residues. Germline loops: CDR1 SGHRS, CDR2 YFSETQ. With 2 bases removed from V and 5 bases from J, the gap between germline ends came to 14 bases. The CDR3 here is CASSFDSPRHEQYF. CDR3 sequence (DNA): TGCGCCAGCAGCTTTGATAGCCCTCGGCACGAGCAGTACTTC.

The rearrangement uses TRBV7-2 and TRBJ1-5, with 8 bases matching TRBD1. Trimming took 5 bases from V and 6 from J; bases not matched to a gene: 6. Germline loops: CDR1 SGHTA, CDR2 FQGNSA. The CDR3 has 14 residues. The chain's CDR3 is CASSTDRGGQPQHF. CDR3 DNA sequence: TGTGCCAGCAGCACAGACAGGGGAGGTCAGCCCCAGCATTTT.

The chain combines TRBV20-1 with TRBJ2-7; no firm D call. This CDR3 has 11 residues. Trimming shortened V by 3 bases and J by 2 bases, and 5 bases separated the two germline ends. CDR1 DFQATT and CDR2 SNEGSKA come from the germline V gene (reference sequence). CDR3 in amino acids: CSARAPYEQYF. The CDR3 region has the DNA TGCAGTGCTAGGGCCCCCTACGAGCAGTACTTC.

This chain uses TRBV20-1 with TRBJ2-1; no clear D. The CDR3 length is 10 residues. CDR1 is DFQATT, CDR2 SNEGSKA, per germline (reference sequence). The germline V and J ends were trimmed by 6 bases and 10 bases, with 10 bases remaining between them. Written as DNA, the CDR3 is TGCAGTGCGGTGGAGAGGGAGCAGTTCTTC. Protein: CSAVEREQFF.

The V and J genes are TRBV5-1 and TRBJ2-7, with 7 nucleotides matching TRBD1. Germline V gene sequence: CDR1 SGHRS, CDR2 YFSETQ. The CDR3 is 15 residues long. J was trimmed by 3 bases and V by 4 bases; bases with no gene match: 10. The CDR3 sequence: CASSVLQGTNYEQYF. The CDR3 coding sequence is TGCGCCAGCAGCGTACTACAGGGGACCAACTACGAGCAGTACTTC. The entire variable domain, with the rest obtained from reference TRBV5-1 and TRBJ2-7, is as follows: KAGVTQTPRYLIKTRGQQVTLSCSPISGHRSVSWYQQTPGQGLQFLFEYFSETQRNKGNFPGRFSGRQFSNSRSEMNVSTLELGDSALYLCASSVLQGTNYEQYFGPGTRLTVT.

This rearrangement joins TRBV15 to TRBJ2-7, with a tentative D call TRBD1 (5 bases). CDR1 is LNHNV, CDR2 YYDKDF, per germline (reference sequence). The CDR3 has 14 amino acids. The V end lost 2 bases, the J end lost 5 bases, and 13 bases lay between the germline ends. CDR3 residues: CATSRQVTGNEQYF. The CDR3 nucleotides are TGTGCCACCAGCAGACAGGTTACAGGCAACGAGCAGTACTTC.

The chain couples TRBV7-9 to TRBJ2-2; D is uncertain. The CDR3 length is 14 residues. With 4 bases removed from V and 2 bases from J, the gap between germline ends came to 8 bases. Germline V gene lookup returns CDR1 SEHNR and CDR2 FQNEAQ (reference sequence). Written as DNA, the CDR3 is TGTGCCAGCAGCTCCGATCCTAACACCGGGGAGCTGTTTTTT. Encoded protein: CASSSDPNTGELFF.

The CDR3 region has the DNA TGCGCCAGCAGCCAAGGGGGACTAGCGGGAGAGACCCAGTACTTC. Protein product: CASSQGGLAGETQYF. The chain joins TRBV4-1 to TRBJ2-5; 12 bases agree with TRBD2. Germline V lookup: CDR1 MGHRA, CDR2 YSYEKL. J gave up 4 bases and V 1 base, and 1 base lay outside the gene matches. The CDR3 loop spans 15 amino acids.

The J gene is TRBJ2-5, the V gene TRBV12-3 or TRBV12-4; D ambiguous. The CDR3 runs to 13 residues. The V end lost 6 bases, the J end lost 4 bases, and 12 bases lay between the germline ends. CDR3 in amino acids: CASSPTLAETQYF. The CDR3 coding sequence is TGTGCCAGCAGCCCGACGTTAGCAGAGACCCAGTACTTC.

The CDR3, as DNA: TGTGCCAGCAGTTTTAGCGGGAGGGCCTCGGCCAATGAGCAGTTCTTC. It codes for CASSFSGRASANEQFF. This sequence joins TRBV7-2 and TRBJ2-1; TRBD2 aligns across 11 bases. V lost 6 bases and J lost 6; bases outside the gene matches: 10. This CDR3 comprises 16 residues. Germline loops: CDR1 SGHTA, CDR2 FQGNSA.

The chain employs TRBV20-1 and TRBJ1-2; 8 nucleotides align to TRBD1. The CDR3 runs 13 residues. The V gene's germline CDR1 is DFQATT and CDR2 SNEGSKA (reference sequence). V was pared by 6 bases and J by 2 bases, with 5 bases of the junction left unmatched. The CDR3: CSAKGQANYGYTF. Written as DNA, the CDR3 is TGCAGTGCGAAGGGACAGGCGAACTATGGCTACACCTTC.

This chain connects TRBV11-3 to TRBJ2-4, with a possible D match to TRBD1 (5 bases). The CDR3 runs 16 residues. Germline lookup yields CDR1 SGHNT and CDR2 YENEEA. The germline V and J ends were trimmed by 1 base and 5 bases, with 15 bases remaining between them. The CDR3 bases are TGTGCCAGCAGCTTAGGAGGTTGGGGCCCCCAAAACATTCAGTACTTC. This encodes CASSLGGWGPQNIQYF.